This entry lists 17 T cell receptor beta chains sequenced from one sample in a study of CD8 T cells in Susac syndrome. After extraction with the RNeasy kit, roughly 0.45 to 1 ug of the RNA was reverse transcribed using random hexamers. TCRdb analysed the immunoSEQ multiplex PCR reads with MiXCR anew, one entry per CDR3 protein. The data hold under 95,000 distinct CDR3 sequences, with over 90% observed a single time. Sequenced sample: CD4+ T cells from PBMCs. Receptors originate from a human donor with Susac syndrome.

This chain joins TRBV7-2 and TRBJ1-5; TRBD1 might be the D (5 bases). The germline V gene encodes CDR1 SGHTA and CDR2 FQGNSA. Deletions cut 2 bases from V and 1 base from J, with 9 bases between. This CDR3 spans 15 amino acids. Here the CDR3 reads CASSLMGVSNQPQHF. The CDR3 region has the DNA TGTGCCAGCAGCTTAATGGGGGTGAGCAATCAGCCCCAGCATTTT.

The J gene is TRBJ1-1, the V gene TRBV20-1; 9 nucleotides align to TRBD1. The CDR3 runs to 16 residues. J gave up 4 bases and V 5 bases, and 14 bases lay outside the gene matches. CDR1 DFQATT and CDR2 SNEGSKA come from the germline V gene (reference sequence). The CDR3 DNA follows: TGCAGTGCTCTTTTCTGGGACAGGGCAGAGGGCACTGAAGCTTTCTTT. Protein sequence: CSALFWDRAEGTEAFF.

The J gene is TRBJ1-1, the V gene TRBV29-1; 9 bases align to TRBD1. Trimming at V came to 5 bases and at J to 2 bases, leaving 6 bases not matched to a gene. This CDR3 has 14 amino acids. The germline gives CDR1 SQVTM, CDR2 ANQGSEA. CDR3 sequence (DNA): TGCAGCGTTACGAGACAGGGGGGAAACACTGAAGCTTTCTTT. Residues: CSVTRQGGNTEAFF.

The chain joins TRBV6-2 or TRBV6-3 to TRBJ2-5; the D is unclear. CDR1 and CDR2 from the germline V gene are MNHEY and SVGEGT. The CDR3 spans 13 residues. Trimming took 5 bases from V and 0 from J, leaving 7 bases between them. The CDR3 DNA follows: TGTGCCAGCAGTCTCAGGTACCAAGAGACCCAGTACTTC. Translating it yields CASSLRYQETQYF.

The chain uses TRBV4-1 and TRBJ1-4, with D possibly matching TRBD1 (6 bases). Germline V gene lookup returns CDR1 MGHRA and CDR2 YSYEKL. CDR3 size: 13 residues. Trimming took off 4 bases at V and 8 bases at J, with 11 bases between the two ends. CDR3 protein: CASSPNREEKLFF. In nucleotides, the CDR3 is TGCGCCAGCAGCCCCAACAGGGAAGAAAAACTGTTTTTT.

The chain is built from TRBV27 and TRBJ1-5, with D perhaps matching TRBD1 (5 bases). Trimming left V 5 bases short and J 7 bases short, with 15 bases between. The germline gives CDR1 MNHEY, CDR2 SMNVEV (reference sequence). CDR3 size: 14 residues. The DNA for the CDR3 is TGTGCCAGCAGTCCCGGGACCGATGGCCAGCCCCAGCATTTT. This codes for CASSPGTDGQPQHF.

This clonotype was seen once. The J gene is TRBJ1-2, the V gene TRBV20-1, with no clear D. V lost 6 bases, J lost 3 bases, and 8 bases lay in between. CDR1 is DFQATT, CDR2 SNEGSKA, per germline (reference sequence). The CDR3 sequence is 11 residues long. CDR3 sequence (DNA): TGCAGTGCCTACAATTACTATGGCTACACCTTC. As protein: CSAYNYYGYTF.

The rearrangement uses TRBV30 and TRBJ2-1, with a possible D match to TRBD1 (6 bases). In germline, CDR1 is GTSNPN, CDR2 SVGIG (reference sequence). CDR3 length: 11 residues. The ends were cut back, 3 bases at V and 15 bases at J, with 15 bases in the middle. The CDR3 here is CAWRSDRYTFF. CDR3 DNA: TGTGCCTGGAGATCTGACAGGTACACGTTCTTC. Looking up the rest from reference TRBV30 and TRBJ2-1 gives the full variable domain: SQTIHQWPATLVQPVGSPLSLECTVEGTSNPNLYWYRQAAGRGLQLLFYSVGIGQISSEVPQNLSASRPQDRQFILSSKKLLLSDSGFYLCAWRSDRYTFFGPGTRLTVL.

This clonotype was detected a few times. The V and J genes are TRBV28 and TRBJ1-2; D is undetermined. The germline V gene has CDR1 MDHEN and CDR2 SYDVKM. The CDR3 has 12 amino acids. Trimming cost V 5 bases and J 0 bases, with 4 bases left between them. DNA for the CDR3: TGTGCCAGCAGTGGGGCTAACTATGGCTACACCTTC. Its protein product is CASSGANYGYTF.

The chain recombines TRBV11-2 with TRBJ1-2; TRBD1 matches at 11 bases. CDR1 is SGHAT and CDR2 is FQNNGV in the germline V gene. This CDR3 is 15 amino acids long. J gave up 0 bases and V 3 bases, and 0 bases lay outside the gene matches. CDR3 region: CASSLDRGPNYGYTF. CDR3 in DNA: TGTGCCAGCAGCTTGGACAGGGGGCCTAACTATGGCTACACCTTC.

The chain employs TRBV3-1 and TRBJ2-7, with D uncertain. The CDR3 runs to 14 residues. CDR1 and CDR2 from the germline V gene are LGHDT and YNNKEL (reference sequence). Trimming cost V 0 bases and J 0 bases, with 6 bases left between them. The CDR3 spells CASSQDGYSYEQYF. CDR3 bases: TGTGCCAGCAGCCAAGATGGATACTCCTACGAGCAGTACTTC.

V gene TRBV30 combines with J gene TRBJ2-5; TRBD1 matches 10 bases. The CDR3 totals 14 residues. The V segment lost 0 bases and the J segment 6 bases; nucleotides outside the gene matches: 4. Germline lookup yields CDR1 GTSNPN and CDR2 SVGIG (reference sequence). The CDR3 spells CAWSVTGGAKTQYF. CDR3 coding DNA: TGTGCCTGGAGTGTGACAGGGGGCGCGAAGACCCAGTACTTC.

The CDR3 bases are TGTGCCAGCAGCGAGCAACAGGGAGATACGCAGTATTTT. Protein sequence: CASSEQQGDTQYF. This sequence joins TRBV9 and TRBJ2-3; D may be TRBD1 (6 bases). The CDR3 has 13 amino acids. Per the germline V gene, CDR1 is SGDLS and CDR2 is YYNGEE. V lost 3 bases and J lost 5, with 10 bases in between.

This sequence joins TRBV23-1 and TRBJ2-3, with D unclear. TRBV23-1 falls under the ORF class, with uncertain function. This CDR3 is built from 16 residues. The V and J ends lost 3 bases and 0 bases respectively, with 13 bases between them. The CDR3 nucleotides read TGCGCCAGCAGTCAGGAGAATCCCTTTAGCACAGATACGCAGTATTTT. Its protein product is CASSQENPFSTDTQYF.

The chain employs TRBV5-4 and TRBJ1-1; D may be TRBD1 (6 bases). V was cut by 2 bases and J by 5 bases, with 10 bases left in between. This CDR3 is 13 amino acids long. Germline CDR1 and CDR2: SGHNT and YYREEE (reference sequence). In DNA form, the CDR3 reads TGTGCCAGCAGCTTCAGGGGAAGGACTGAAGCTTTCTTT. Encoded protein: CASSFRGRTEAFF.

This sequence joins TRBV11-2 and TRBJ2-7, with D possibly being TRBD2 (6 bases). Looked up from germline, CDR1 is SGHAT and CDR2 is FQNNGV. The CDR3 contains 14 residues. Trimming left V 8 bases short and J 5 bases short, with 19 bases between. The CDR3 DNA reads as TGTGCCAGCGCCCCGCCCGGGACTCGGGACGAGCAGTACTTC. This encodes CASAPPGTRDEQYF.

The chain employs TRBV7-6 and TRBJ1-2, with 12 bases fitting TRBD1. This CDR3 contains 15 residues. The ends lost 4 bases at V and 3 bases at J; junction bases unmatched: 3. CDR1 SGHVS and CDR2 FNYEAQ come from the germline V gene. The DNA for the CDR3 is TGTGCCAGCAGCTACGGGACAGGGGGCCACTATGGCTACACCTTC. Translating gives CASSYGTGGHYGYTF.